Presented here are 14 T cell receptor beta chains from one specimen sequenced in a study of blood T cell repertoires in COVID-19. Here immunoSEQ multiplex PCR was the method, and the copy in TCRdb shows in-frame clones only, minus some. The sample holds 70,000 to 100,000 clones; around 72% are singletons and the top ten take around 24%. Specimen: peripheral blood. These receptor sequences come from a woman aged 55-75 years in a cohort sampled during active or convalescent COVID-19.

The CDR3 DNA reads as TGTGCCAGCAGCCAAGTGTCGGCCGGGGGAGAGACCCAGTACTTC. It translates to CASSQVSAGGETQYF. The V and J genes are TRBV3-1 (or the pseudogene TRBV3-2) and TRBJ2-5; D is perhaps TRBD2 (6 bases). Germline V lookup: CDR1 LGHDT, CDR2 YNNKEL (reference sequence). The CDR3 runs to 15 residues. V lost 1 base, J lost 4 bases, and 13 bases lay in between.

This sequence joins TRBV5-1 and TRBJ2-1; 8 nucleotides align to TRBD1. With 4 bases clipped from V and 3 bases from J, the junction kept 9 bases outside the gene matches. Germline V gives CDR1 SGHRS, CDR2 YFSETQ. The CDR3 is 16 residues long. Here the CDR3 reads CASSIATGAGYNEQFF. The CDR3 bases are TGCGCCAGCAGCATAGCGACAGGGGCAGGCTACAATGAGCAGTTCTTC.

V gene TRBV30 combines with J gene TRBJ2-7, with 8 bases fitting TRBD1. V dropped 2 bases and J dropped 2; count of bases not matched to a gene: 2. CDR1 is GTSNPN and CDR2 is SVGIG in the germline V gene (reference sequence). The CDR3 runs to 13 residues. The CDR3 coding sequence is TGTGCCTGGAGTAAGGACAGGGCCTACGAGCAGTACTTC. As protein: CAWSKDRAYEQYF.

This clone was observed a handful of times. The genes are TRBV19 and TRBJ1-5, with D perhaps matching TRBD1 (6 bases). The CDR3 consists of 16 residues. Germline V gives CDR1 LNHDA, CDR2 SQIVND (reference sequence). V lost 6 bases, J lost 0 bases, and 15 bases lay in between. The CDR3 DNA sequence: TGTGCCAGTAGAACGGGGGGGCTGGGTAGCAATCAGCCCCAGCATTTT. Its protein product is CASRTGGLGSNQPQHF. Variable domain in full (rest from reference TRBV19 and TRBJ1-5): DGGITQSPKYLFRKEGQNVTLSCEQNLNHDAMYWYRQDPGQGLRLIYYSQIVNDFQKGDIAEGYSVSREKKESFPLTVTSAQKNPTAFYLCASRTGGLGSNQPQHFGDGTRLSIL.

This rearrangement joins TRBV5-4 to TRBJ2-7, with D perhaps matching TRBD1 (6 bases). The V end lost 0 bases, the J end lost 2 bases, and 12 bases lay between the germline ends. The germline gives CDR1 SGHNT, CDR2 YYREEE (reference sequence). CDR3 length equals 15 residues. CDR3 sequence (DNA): TGTGCCAGCAGCTTGGATGCAGGGGCACCCTACGAGCAGTACTTC. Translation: CASSLDAGAPYEQYF.

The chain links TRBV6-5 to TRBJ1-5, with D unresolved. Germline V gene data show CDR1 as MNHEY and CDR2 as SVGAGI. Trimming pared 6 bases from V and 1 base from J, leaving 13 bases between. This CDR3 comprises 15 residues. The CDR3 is CASRSAERSNQPQHF. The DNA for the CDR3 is TGTGCCAGCAGGTCGGCCGAGAGGAGCAATCAGCCCCAGCATTTT.

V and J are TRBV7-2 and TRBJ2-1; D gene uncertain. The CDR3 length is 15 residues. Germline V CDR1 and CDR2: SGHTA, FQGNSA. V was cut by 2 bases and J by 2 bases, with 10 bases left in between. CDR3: CASSLRLVPYNEQFF. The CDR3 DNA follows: TGTGCCAGCAGCTTAAGACTTGTCCCCTACAATGAGCAGTTCTTC.

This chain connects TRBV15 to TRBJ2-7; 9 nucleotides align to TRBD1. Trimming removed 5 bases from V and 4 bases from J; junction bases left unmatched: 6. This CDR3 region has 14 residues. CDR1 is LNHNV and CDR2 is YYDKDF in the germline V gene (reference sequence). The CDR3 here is CATSRDRANYEQYF. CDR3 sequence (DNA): TGTGCCACCAGCCGGGACAGGGCAAATTACGAGCAGTACTTC.

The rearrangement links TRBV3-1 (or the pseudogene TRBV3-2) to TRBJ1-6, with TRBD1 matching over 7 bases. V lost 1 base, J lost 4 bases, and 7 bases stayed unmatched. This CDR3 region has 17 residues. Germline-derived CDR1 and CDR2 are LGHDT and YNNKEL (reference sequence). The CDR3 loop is CASSQGDRVRYNSPLHF. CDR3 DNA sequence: TGTGCCAGCAGCCAAGGCGACAGGGTGAGATATAATTCACCCCTCCACTTT.

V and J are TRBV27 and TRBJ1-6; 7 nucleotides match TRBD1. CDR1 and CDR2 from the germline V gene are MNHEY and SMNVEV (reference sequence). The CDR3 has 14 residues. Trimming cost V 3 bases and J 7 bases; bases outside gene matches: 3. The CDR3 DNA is TGTGCCAGCAGTTTTGGGACAGAGAATTCACCCCTCCACTTT. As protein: CASSFGTENSPLHF.

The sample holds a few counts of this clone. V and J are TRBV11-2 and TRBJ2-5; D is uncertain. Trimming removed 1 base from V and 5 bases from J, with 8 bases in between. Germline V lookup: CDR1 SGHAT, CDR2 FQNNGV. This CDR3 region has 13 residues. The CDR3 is CASSLGSLETQYF. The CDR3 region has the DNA TGTGCCAGCAGCTTAGGGAGTTTGGAGACCCAGTACTTC.

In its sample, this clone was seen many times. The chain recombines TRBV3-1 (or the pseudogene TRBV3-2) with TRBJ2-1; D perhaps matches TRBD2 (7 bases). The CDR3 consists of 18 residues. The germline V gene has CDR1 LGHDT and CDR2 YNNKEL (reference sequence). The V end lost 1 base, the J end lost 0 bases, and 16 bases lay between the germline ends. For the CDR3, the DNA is TGTGCCAGCAGCCAAGGCCAGAGGGGGGGGAGCTCCTACAATGAGCAGTTCTTC. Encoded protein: CASSQGQRGGSSYNEQFF.

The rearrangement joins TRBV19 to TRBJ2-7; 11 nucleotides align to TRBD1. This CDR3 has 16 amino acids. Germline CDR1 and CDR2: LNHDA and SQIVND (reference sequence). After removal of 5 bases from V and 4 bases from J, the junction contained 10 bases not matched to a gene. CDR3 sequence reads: CASSLLRGQGAYEQYF. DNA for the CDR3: TGTGCCAGTAGTCTACTTAGAGGACAGGGGGCTTACGAGCAGTACTTC.

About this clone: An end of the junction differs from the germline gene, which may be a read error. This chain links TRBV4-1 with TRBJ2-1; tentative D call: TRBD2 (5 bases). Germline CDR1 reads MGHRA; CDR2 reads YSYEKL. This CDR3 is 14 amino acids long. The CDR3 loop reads CASTQIGNQDEQFF. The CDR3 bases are TGCGCCAGCACCCAAATCGGGAACCAGGATGAGCAGTTCTTC.